The next 32 T cell receptor beta chains were all read from a single sample in a study of Ad26.COV2.S vaccination and SARS-CoV-2 variants. Generated by immunoSEQ multiplex PCR, the TCRdb table keeps only in-frame clones and is missing some. Of 300,000 to 400,000 clones listed, roughly 90% are singletons. Treatment defined: some 20 received Ad26.COV2.S at low or high dose, single or two shots; about 5 received placebo; per-sample allocation not given. Collection of samples fell on day 63 after the first vaccine or placebo injection. Source: peripheral blood, taken in a trial of Ad26.COV2.S vaccine versus placebo. The receptors come from a person between 18 and 65 years old who received the Ad26.COV2.S COVID-19 vaccine or a placebo.

The chain joins TRBV7-8 to TRBJ2-1; 8 nucleotides match TRBD2. J was trimmed by 2 bases and V by 6 bases; bases with no gene match: 6. Germline lookup yields CDR1 SGHVS and CDR2 FQNEAQ. There are 15 residues in the CDR3. CDR3: CASRHSGDTYNEQFF. Written as DNA, the CDR3 is TGTGCCAGCAGACATAGCGGGGACACCTACAATGAGCAGTTCTTC.

The rearrangement joins TRBV4-3 to TRBJ2-3, with unresolved D. From germline, CDR1 is LGHNA and CDR2 YSLEER. The ends were cut back, 0 bases at V and 3 bases at J, with 1 base in the middle. The CDR3 extends over 12 amino acids. The CDR3 region is CASSQETDTQYF. DNA of the CDR3: TGCGCCAGCAGCCAAGAGACAGATACGCAGTATTTT.

The gene calls are TRBV30 and TRBJ2-7; D uncertain. Trimming cost V 1 base and J 2 bases, with 15 bases left between them. Germline assignment: CDR1 GTSNPN and CDR2 SVGIG (reference sequence). This CDR3 contains 15 residues. The CDR3 region has the DNA TGTGCCTGGAGTGAATTTTTTGCTGAAACCTACGAGCAGTACGTC. It yields the protein CAWSEFFAETYEQYV.

V and J are TRBV27 and TRBJ2-5; no reliable D call. Between the trimmed V and J ends, which lost 6 bases and 3 bases, there was a span of 14 bases. CDR1 MNHEY and CDR2 SMNVEV come from the germline V gene (reference sequence). This CDR3 has 14 amino acids. CDR3 region: CASSLNALEETQYF. The CDR3, as DNA: TGTGCCAGCAGCCTGAACGCCTTGGAAGAGACCCAGTACTTC.

The chain employs TRBV4-2 and TRBJ2-2; 9 positions agree with TRBD2. V gave up 2 bases and J gave up 2 bases; unmatched junction bases: 15. Germline CDR1 and CDR2: LGHNA and YNFKEQ. The CDR3 spans 20 residues. CDR3 in amino acids: CASSQFDQKAGGTNTGELFF. CDR3 nucleotides: TGTGCCAGCAGCCAATTCGATCAAAAAGCGGGAGGAACAAACACCGGGGAGCTGTTTTTT.

This clone was seen a single time. The V and J genes are TRBV13 and TRBJ2-7; no clear D. Germline assignment: CDR1 PRHDT and CDR2 FYEKMQ (reference sequence). The length of the CDR3 is 16 residues. The germline V and J ends were trimmed by 4 bases and 4 bases, with 20 bases remaining between them. The CDR3 sequence: CASSSRLVSMKYEQYV. The CDR3 DNA sequence: TGTGCCAGCAGCTCCCGACTTGTCTCTATGAAATACGAGCAGTACGTC.

This clone was picked up one time. CDR3 sequence reads: CAWSGGQRTDTQYF. The CDR3, as DNA: TGTGCCTGGAGTGGAGGACAGCGCACAGATACGCAGTATTTT. This chain uses TRBV30 with TRBJ2-3; weak D call: TRBD1 (6 bases). The CDR3 loop spans 14 amino acids. The V gene lost 1 base and the J gene lost 1 base, with 9 bases spanning the gap. Per germline, CDR1 GTSNPN and CDR2 SVGIG (reference sequence).

This clone was recorded once. This chain joins TRBV4-3 and TRBJ2-1; D remains ambiguous. The CDR3 sequence is 15 residues long. Germline V CDR1 and CDR2: LGHNA, YSLEER. V lost 0 bases to trimming and J lost 6 bases, with 12 bases between them. CDR3 sequence: CASSQDYDGFNEQFF. CDR3 DNA: TGCGCCAGCAGCCAAGATTACGATGGCTTCAATGAGCAGTTCTTC.

This clone occurred a few times. This chain links TRBV6-4 with TRBJ1-1; D gene uncertain. This CDR3 is 13 amino acids long. Trimming removed 0 bases at V and 1 base at J, with 3 bases between. CDR1 and CDR2 from the germline V gene are MRHNA and SNTAGT. CDR3 sequence (DNA): TGTGCCAGCAGTGACTCGGCGAACACTGAAGCTTTCTTT. Translating gives CASSDSANTEAFF.

DNA of the CDR3: TGTGCCAGCACTCCCGTAGGCACCGGGGAGCTGTTTTTT. Its protein product is CASTPVGTGELFF. The chain has TRBV27 and TRBJ2-2; no definite D call. This CDR3 has 13 amino acids. CDR1 and CDR2 from the germline V gene are MNHEY and SMNVEV (reference sequence). Trimming left V 7 bases short and J 4 bases short, with 10 bases between.

The chain carries TRBV9 and TRBJ2-2, with 8 bases aligning to TRBD2. CDR1 and CDR2 from the germline V gene are SGDLS and YYNGEE. The CDR3 contains 16 residues. V lost 3 bases, J lost 3 bases, and 7 bases stayed unmatched. The CDR3: CASSAPTGGDTGELFF. The CDR3 DNA follows: TGTGCCAGCAGCGCCCCAACGGGGGGGGACACCGGGGAGCTGTTTTTT.

The chain joins TRBV5-6 to TRBJ2-6; D unclear. Germline V CDR1 and CDR2: SGHDT, YYEEEE. V lost 3 bases and J 0 bases, leaving 10 bases between the germline ends. CDR3 size: 16 residues. DNA of the CDR3: TGTGCCAGCAGCTGGCCGACCGCCTCTGGGGCCAACGTCCTGACTTTC. Translation gives CASSWPTASGANVLTF.

V and J are TRBV19 and TRBJ2-5; possible D gene TRBD1, 6 bases. CDR1 LNHDA and CDR2 SQIVND come from the germline V gene (reference sequence). This CDR3 has 13 residues. V was shortened by 3 bases and J by 3 bases, with 8 bases between the two germline ends. DNA of the CDR3: TGTGCCAGTAGTATGGCAGGGGAAGAGACCCAGTACTTC. It translates to CASSMAGEETQYF.

The chain links TRBV10-1 to TRBJ2-5; the D gene is possibly TRBD2 (6 bases). CDR1 and CDR2 from the germline V gene are WNHNN and SYGVQD (reference sequence). Between the trimmed V and J ends, which lost 3 bases and 0 bases, there was a span of 8 bases. The CDR3 spans 14 residues. CDR3 region: CASSDSGHQETQYF. CDR3 DNA sequence: TGCGCCAGCAGTGACAGCGGGCACCAAGAGACCCAGTACTTC.

The chain carries TRBV18 and TRBJ2-6; TRBD1 is a possible D gene (5 bases). The CDR3 sequence is 18 residues long. Germline CDR1 KGHSH, CDR2 LQKENI. The ends were cut back, 1 base at V and 2 bases at J, with 15 bases in the middle. This CDR3 is CASSPQASGRAGANVLTF. Here the CDR3 DNA reads TGTGCCAGCTCACCACAGGCCTCCGGCAGGGCTGGGGCCAACGTCCTGACTTTC.

This clone was seen a single time. The chain couples TRBV19 to TRBJ1-3; no clear D. The germline V gene encodes CDR1 LNHDA and CDR2 SQIVND (reference sequence). Trimming shortened V by 3 bases and J by 0 bases, and 12 bases separated the two germline ends. The CDR3 is 16 amino acids. The CDR3 spells CASSMNPQSSGNTIYF. CDR3 DNA sequence: TGTGCCAGTAGTATGAATCCTCAGAGCTCTGGAAACACCATATATTTT.

The chain employs TRBV6-4 and TRBJ1-2, with a tentative D call TRBD1 (6 bases). In germline, CDR1 is MRHNA, CDR2 SNTAGT. V gave up 3 bases and J gave up 2 bases, with 7 bases separating them. The CDR3 has 13 residues. The CDR3: CASSEGQNYGYTF. The CDR3 DNA is TGTGCCAGCAGTGAAGGACAGAACTATGGCTACACCTTC.

The genes are TRBV24-1 and TRBJ1-2; 8 bases match TRBD1. In germline, CDR1 is KGHDR, CDR2 SFDVKD. This CDR3 is 17 amino acids long. V shed 3 bases, J shed 3 bases, and the junction held 11 bases outside the gene matches. In DNA form, the CDR3 reads TGTGCCACCAGTGATGCTATGATCCAGGGGGCCTACTATGGCTACACCTTC. It yields the protein CATSDAMIQGAYYGYTF.

The chain is built from TRBV4-1 and TRBJ1-2, with 9 positions matching TRBD1. V lost 1 base and J lost 9; bases outside the gene matches: 6. The CDR3 spans 14 residues. The germline V gene has CDR1 MGHRA and CDR2 YSYEKL. The CDR3 here is CASSQVPGTGSYTF. Here the CDR3 DNA reads TGCGCCAGCAGCCAAGTCCCCGGGACAGGGAGCTACACCTTC.

The V call is TRBV14, the J call TRBJ1-2; D is unclear. The CDR3 loop spans 14 amino acids. V gave up 1 base and J gave up 2 bases, with 8 bases separating them. CDR1 is SGHDN, CDR2 FVKESK, per germline. The CDR3 loop reads CASSQVAANYGYTF. CDR3 sequence (DNA): TGTGCCAGCAGCCAAGTCGCAGCGAACTATGGCTACACCTTC.

The chain is built from TRBV4-1 and TRBJ1-1; D is possibly TRBD1 (5 bases). The germline CDR1 and CDR2 sequences are MGHRA and YSYEKL. This CDR3 has 14 residues. The V end lost 4 bases, the J end lost 3 bases, and 12 bases lay between the germline ends. The CDR3 here is CASSRGLADTEAFF. In DNA form, the CDR3 reads TGCGCCAGCAGCCGGGGACTAGCGGACACTGAAGCTTTCTTT.

The CDR3 loop reads CASSPKDSPISSNEQFF. CDR3 nucleotides: TGTGCCAGCTCACCGAAGGACAGCCCGATATCTTCCAATGAGCAGTTCTTC. The V gene is TRBV18, the J gene TRBJ2-1; tentative D call: TRBD1 (6 bases). This CDR3 contains 17 residues. CDR1 and CDR2 from the germline V gene are KGHSH and LQKENI. V lost 3 bases and J lost 6, with 21 bases in between.

The rearrangement joins TRBV19 to TRBJ1-1, with D possibly TRBD1 on 5 matching bases. Looked up from germline, CDR1 is LNHDA and CDR2 is SQIVND (reference sequence). Trimming removed 6 bases at V and 5 bases at J, with 19 bases between. CDR3 length equals 15 residues. CDR3: CASREEDGGGTEAFF. The CDR3 region has the DNA TGTGCCAGTAGAGAAGAGGACGGGGGAGGGACTGAAGCTTTCTTT.

V and J are TRBV10-1 and TRBJ2-3; D gene uncertain. The V end lost 2 bases, the J end lost 5 bases, and 8 bases lay between the germline ends. Germline V gene lookup returns CDR1 WNHNN and CDR2 SYGVQD (reference sequence). The CDR3 extends over 13 amino acids. The CDR3 here is CASSETSLDTQYF. The DNA for the CDR3 is TGCGCCAGCAGTGAGACGTCCCTAGATACGCAGTATTTT.

V is TRBV7-6 and J is TRBJ2-2, with 14 nucleotides matching TRBD2. From germline, CDR1 is SGHVS and CDR2 FNYEAQ. The V and J ends lost 4 bases and 4 bases, in that order; junction bases with no gene match: 8. The CDR3 sequence is 18 residues long. CDR3 bases: TGTGCCAGCAGCTGGGGACTAGCGGGGGCCGCGGGCACCGGGGAGCTGTTTTTT. It specifies CASSWGLAGAAGTGELFF. The full variable domain, with the rest looked up from reference TRBV7-6 and TRBJ2-2, is GAGVSQSPRYKVTKRGQDVALRCDPISGHVSLYWYRQALGQGPEFLTYFNYEAQQDKSGLPNDRFSAERPEGSISTLTIQRTEQRDSAMYRCASSWGLAGAAGTGELFFGEGSRLTVL.

CDR3 region: CAIRQGIDEAFF. For the CDR3, the DNA is TGTGCCATCAGGCAGGGTATCGATGAAGCTTTCTTT. The rearrangement links TRBV10-3 to TRBJ1-1; TRBD1 might be the D (5 bases). CDR3 length equals 12 residues. The V gene's germline CDR1 is ENHRY and CDR2 SYGVKD. V was clipped by 6 bases and J by 7 bases, with 12 bases between them.

V usage is TRBV4-3 and J usage is TRBJ2-1; D unclear. CDR1 is LGHNA, CDR2 YSLEER, per germline. V was clipped by 0 bases and J by 6 bases, with 27 bases between them. This CDR3 is built from 20 residues. The CDR3 here is CASSQEPFGSQTMGFNEQFF. DNA of the CDR3: TGCGCCAGCAGCCAAGAACCCTTTGGCAGCCAAACGATGGGTTTCAATGAGCAGTTCTTC.

This rearrangement joins TRBV30 to TRBJ2-1; 7 bases are a match to TRBD2. The CDR3 runs 15 residues. Germline lookup yields CDR1 GTSNPN and CDR2 SVGIG (reference sequence). V was clipped by 0 bases and J by 2 bases; unmatched bases: 4. DNA of the CDR3: TGTGCCTGGAGTGTAACCGGGACTACCTACAATGAGCAGTTCTTC. Amino acids: CAWSVTGTTYNEQFF.

The V call is TRBV6-2 or TRBV6-3, the J call TRBJ1-1, with D unresolved. V was pared by 2 bases and J by 8 bases, with 6 bases between. Germline loops: CDR1 MNHEY, CDR2 SVGEGT. This CDR3 is 11 amino acids long. CDR3 DNA sequence: TGTGCCAGCAGTTACACGATAGAAGCTTTCTTT. It yields the protein CASSYTIEAFF.

The genes are TRBV4-1 and TRBJ2-7; 7 bases match TRBD1. CDR1 and CDR2 (germline): MGHRA, YSYEKL. This CDR3 has 20 amino acids. Germline trimming cut 4 bases from V and 1 base from J; bases unmatched to any gene: 22. The CDR3 DNA follows: TGCGCCAGCAGCCCCGAGAGATTGGGACAGAAGATAAAGCCATCCTACGAGCAGTACTTC. Translation: CASSPERLGQKIKPSYEQYF.

The chain uses TRBV11-3 and TRBJ1-1, with 8 bases that match TRBD1. After removal of 4 bases from V and 1 base from J, the junction contained 5 bases not matched to a gene. Germline values: CDR1 SGHNT, CDR2 YENEEA. The CDR3 runs 15 residues. The CDR3: CASSSFQGANTEAFF. In DNA form, the CDR3 reads TGTGCCAGCAGCTCATTCCAGGGGGCGAACACTGAAGCTTTCTTT. The variable domain in full, with the rest retrieved from reference TRBV11-3 and TRBJ1-1, is EAGVVQSPRYKIIEKKQPVAFWCNPISGHNTLYWYLQNLGQGPELLIRYENEEAVDDSQLPKDRFSAERLKGVDSTLKIQPAELGDSAVYLCASSSFQGANTEAFFGQGTRLTVV.

This chain links TRBV19 with TRBJ1-2; D gene unclear. With 6 bases removed from V and 3 bases from J, the gap between germline ends came to 11 bases. Germline loops: CDR1 LNHDA, CDR2 SQIVND (reference sequence). The CDR3 spans 13 residues. The CDR3 DNA reads TGTGCCAGTAGAATTAGGTCCCACTATGGCTACACCTTC. Protein sequence: CASRIRSHYGYTF.